Presented here are 26 T cell receptor beta chains from one specimen sequenced in a study of T cell changes during pregnancy in multiple sclerosis (dated by TCRdb to the late 2010s). Library preparation used the immunoSEQ multiplex PCR assay. Not all clones reach the TCRdb copy of this immuneACCESS table, which keeps in-frame sequences only. Checked studies attribute under half of the gap to unresolved V genes and leave the rest unexplained. The sample table contains 93,000 or so clones; only one count was recorded for around 93% of them. The ten biggest clones cover 0.9% to 0.95% of the sample. Sequenced material: peripheral blood, taken before pregnancy. The receptors originated from a female donor with multiple sclerosis, enrolled in a pregnancy study.

The chain carries TRBV5-1 and TRBJ1-2; 10 bases align to TRBD1. The CDR3 runs to 16 residues. V shed 0 bases and J 5 bases; nucleotides not matched to a gene: 7. Germline-derived CDR1 and CDR2 are SGHRS and YFSETQ. The CDR3 loop reads CASSLVGQGGWYGYTF. In nucleotides, the CDR3 is TGCGCCAGCAGCTTGGTTGGACAGGGGGGTTGGTATGGCTACACCTTC.

This chain joins TRBV7-9 and TRBJ1-1; perhaps TRBD1 as D (6 bases). Germline V gene sequence: CDR1 SEHNR, CDR2 FQNEAQ (reference sequence). This CDR3 has 14 amino acids. V gave up 7 bases and J gave up 1 base, with 13 bases separating them. The CDR3 nucleotides are TGTGCCAGCACTTCCAGGGGCGGGAACACTGAAGCTTTCTTT. This codes for CASTSRGGNTEAFF.

The chain links TRBV4-3 to TRBJ2-4; perhaps TRBD2 as D (6 bases). The V and J ends lost 0 bases and 9 bases respectively, with 15 bases between them. Germline CDR1 LGHNA, CDR2 YSLEER. This CDR3 spans 15 amino acids. This CDR3 reads CASSQDSGGRGIQYF. DNA for the CDR3: TGCGCCAGCAGCCAAGACTCCGGGGGAAGGGGCATTCAGTACTTC.

V usage is TRBV20-1 and J usage is TRBJ2-7; tentative D call: TRBD1 (7 bases). Trimming removed 5 bases at V and 8 bases at J, with 13 bases between. Germline CDR1 reads DFQATT; CDR2 reads SNEGSKA (reference sequence). The length of the CDR3 is 11 residues. CDR3 coding DNA: TGCAGTGCTCCACAGGGGAGGAAGCAGTACTTC. It codes for CSAPQGRKQYF.

V usage is TRBV15 and J usage is TRBJ2-7, with 8 bases lining up with TRBD2. Trimming at V came to 3 bases and at J to 1 base, leaving 2 bases not matched to a gene. CDR1 is LNHNV, CDR2 YYDKDF, per germline (reference sequence). There are 14 residues in the CDR3. The CDR3 DNA reads TGTGCCACCAGCAGGAGCGGGAGTTCCTACGAGCAGTACTTC. It yields the protein CATSRSGSSYEQYF.

This clone was recorded only once. Here the CDR3 reads CASSQSRQLEAFF. CDR3 DNA sequence: TGTGCCAGCAGCCAGTCTCGACAGCTTGAAGCTTTCTTT. The chain combines TRBV11-2 with TRBJ1-1; a weak D match, TRBD1 (5 bases). Deletions cut 5 bases from V and 7 bases from J, with 14 bases between. The CDR3 contains 13 residues. The germline gives CDR1 SGHAT, CDR2 FQNNGV.

The chain employs TRBV6-6 and TRBJ1-2; 7 bases fit TRBD1. The germline V gene has CDR1 MNHNY and CDR2 SVGAGI (reference sequence). Trimming at V came to 6 bases and at J to 6 bases, leaving 10 bases not matched to a gene. This CDR3 has 14 residues. Written as DNA, the CDR3 is TGTGCCAGCAGGGAGACAGGGACGCTACATGGCTACACCTTC. Amino acid sequence: CASRETGTLHGYTF.

The chain links TRBV5-4 to TRBJ1-1; TRBD1 is a possible D gene (6 bases). Germline assignment: CDR1 SGHNT and CDR2 YYREEE (reference sequence). With 4 bases removed from V and 1 base from J, the gap between germline ends came to 14 bases. The CDR3 extends over 15 amino acids. The CDR3 is CASSLNGDKNTEAFF. As DNA, the CDR3 is TGTGCCAGCAGCCTGAATGGGGACAAGAACACTGAAGCTTTCTTT.

The chain couples TRBV4-1 to TRBJ2-3; TRBD2 is a possible D gene (6 bases). Between the trimmed V and J ends, which lost 1 base and 2 bases, there was a span of 10 bases. There are 15 residues in the CDR3. Germline values: CDR1 MGHRA, CDR2 YSYEKL. The CDR3 loop reads CASSQGDSSTDTQYF. The CDR3 nucleotides read TGCGCCAGCAGCCAAGGGGACTCCTCCACAGATACGCAGTATTTT.

This clone was seen once. The chain's CDR3 is CATSTGLAGANEQFF. CDR3 bases: TGTGCCACCAGCACAGGACTAGCGGGGGCCAATGAGCAGTTCTTC. The chain links TRBV15 to TRBJ2-1, with TRBD2 identical over 13 bases. Germline loops: CDR1 LNHNV, CDR2 YYDKDF (reference sequence). The CDR3 is 15 residues long. The junction had 3 bases not matched to a gene; V was cut back by 4 bases and J by 6 bases.

V and J are TRBV6-1 and TRBJ2-3; 7 bases map to TRBD2. CDR3 length: 15 residues. V shed 0 bases, J shed 1 base, and the junction held 1 base outside the gene matches. Germline V gives CDR1 MNHNS, CDR2 SASEGT. The CDR3 loop is CASSEASGRTDTQYF. The CDR3 region has the DNA TGTGCCAGCAGTGAAGCTAGCGGGCGCACAGATACGCAGTATTTT.

The V and J genes are TRBV7-2 and TRBJ1-2, with D perhaps TRBD1 (5 bases). Trimming shortened V by 2 bases and J by 2 bases, and 18 bases separated the two germline ends. Per the germline V gene, CDR1 is SGHTA and CDR2 is FQGNSA. The CDR3 sequence is 17 residues long. CDR3 in amino acids: CASSLRRGMTQNYGYTF. Here the CDR3 DNA reads TGTGCCAGCAGCTTAAGGCGGGGGATGACACAGAACTATGGCTACACCTTC.

The count of this clone is one. V usage is TRBV11-2 and J usage is TRBJ2-2, with 7 bases identical to TRBD2. The V and J ends lost 3 bases and 0 bases, in that order; junction bases with no gene match: 7. Per germline, CDR1 SGHAT and CDR2 FQNNGV. The CDR3 contains 17 residues. CDR3 nucleotide sequence: TGTGCCAGCAGCTTCCGGGAGGATCGTCCGAACACCGGGGAGCTGTTTTTT. Translating gives CASSFREDRPNTGELFF. Based on the CDR3 plus reference TRBV11-2 and TRBJ2-2, the full variable domain is EAGVAQSPRYKIIEKRQSVAFWCNPISGHATLYWYQQILGQGPKLLIQFQNNGVVDDSQLPKDRFSAERLKGVDSTLKIQPAKLEDSAVYLCASSFREDRPNTGELFFGEGSRLTVL.

V usage is TRBV7-2 and J usage is TRBJ1-2, with D perhaps matching TRBD1 (6 bases). This CDR3 is built from 14 residues. V dropped 1 base and J dropped 0 bases, with 6 bases sitting between them. Germline V gene lookup returns CDR1 SGHTA and CDR2 FQGNSA. As DNA, the CDR3 is TGTGCCAGCAGCTTAGGGACAGCTAACTATGGCTACACCTTC. Translating gives CASSLGTANYGYTF.

This rearrangement joins TRBV6-1 to TRBJ1-5, with D maybe TRBD1 (6 bases). The CDR3 covers 15 residues. Trimming left V 4 bases short and J 7 bases short, with 17 bases between. CDR1 MNHNS and CDR2 SASEGT come from the germline V gene. In DNA form, the CDR3 reads TGTGCCAGCAGTGGCGCCGGGACATCAGGACAGCCCCAGCATTTT. Amino acids: CASSGAGTSGQPQHF.

V usage is TRBV4-3 and J usage is TRBJ1-2; 7 bases line up with TRBD1. V lost 4 bases to trimming and J lost 3 bases; unmatched junction nucleotides: 8. CDR1 is LGHNA and CDR2 is YSLEER in the germline V gene. CDR3 length equals 15 residues. The chain's CDR3 is CASSRGTVGYYGYTF. In DNA form, the CDR3 reads TGCGCCAGCAGCCGCGGGACAGTGGGATACTATGGCTACACCTTC.

This clone appeared once. The chain combines TRBV2 with TRBJ2-5; D possibly corresponds to TRBD1 (7 bases). This CDR3 has 16 amino acids. V shed 5 bases and J shed 4 bases, with 20 bases lying between them. Germline V gene sequence: CDR1 SNHLY, CDR2 FYNNEI. In nucleotides, the CDR3 is TGTGCCAGCAGTCTGAGGAGGGGGCGCGGGGTAGAGACCCAGTACTTC. Its translation is CASSLRRGRGVETQYF.

This chain uses TRBV7-8 with TRBJ1-1; D possibly corresponds to TRBD1 (5 bases). Trimming removed 3 bases at V and 4 bases at J, with 15 bases between. The germline CDR1 and CDR2 sequences are SGHVS and FQNEAQ. The CDR3 runs 15 residues. In nucleotides, the CDR3 is TGTGCCAGCAGCTTCTTCGGGGGTAGCTCCACTGAAGCTTTCTTT. The encoded protein is CASSFFGGSSTEAFF. Full variable domain (remainder filled in from reference TRBV7-8 and TRBJ1-1): GAGVSQSPRYKVAKRGQDVALRCDPISGHVSLFWYQQALGQGPEFLTYFQNEAQLDKSGLPSDRFFAERPEGSVSTLKIQRTQQEDSAVYLCASSFFGGSSTEAFFGQGTRLTVV.

The V call is TRBV7-3, the J call TRBJ2-1; 9 bases line up with TRBD2. Germline trimming cut 2 bases from V and 3 bases from J; bases unmatched to any gene: 14. CDR1 and CDR2 (germline): SGHTA, FQGTGA. CDR3 size: 19 residues. DNA for the CDR3: TGTGCCAGCAGCTTACGCGGGGGGGGGCTAGCGGGGATCTACAATGAGCAGTTCTTC. It specifies CASSLRGGGLAGIYNEQFF.

This rearrangement joins TRBV19 to TRBJ1-2, with TRBD1 matching 7 bases. V was pared by 3 bases and J by 4 bases, with 5 bases of the junction left unmatched. The CDR3 has 14 residues. The germline gives CDR1 LNHDA, CDR2 SQIVND (reference sequence). CDR3: CASSIGDSPYGYTF. The DNA for the CDR3 is TGTGCCAGTAGTATTGGGGACAGCCCCTATGGCTACACCTTC.

Remarks on this clone: Other DNA sequences in the same sample also yield this CDR3. The rearrangement uses TRBV7-3 and TRBJ2-2; D might be TRBD2 (5 bases). Trimming pared 0 bases from V and 3 bases from J, leaving 5 bases between. Germline CDR1 SGHTA, CDR2 FQGTGA. The CDR3 covers 14 residues. The CDR3, as DNA: TGTGCCAGCAGCTTAACGCGGGACACCGGGGAGCTGTTTTTT. Amino acids: CASSLTRDTGELFF.

The rearrangement uses TRBV19 and TRBJ2-7, with a weak D call TRBD1 (6 bases). The length of the CDR3 is 16 residues. From germline, CDR1 is LNHDA and CDR2 SQIVND (reference sequence). V lost 5 bases to trimming and J lost 1 base, with 18 bases between them. The CDR3 coding sequence is TGTGCCAGTAGTTCTGCACAGGGCTTCGGGTCCTACGAGCAGTACTTC. Translation: CASSSAQGFGSYEQYF.

This clone was observed once. The chain is built from TRBV28 and TRBJ2-4; 11 bases line up with TRBD1. Losses at the gene ends were 7 bases for V and 5 bases for J; bases not matched to a gene: 7. Germline CDR1 and CDR2: MDHEN and SYDVKM. The length of the CDR3 is 15 residues. The CDR3 loop is CASKGLGQGENIQYF. CDR3 coding DNA: TGTGCCAGCAAAGGGCTGGGACAGGGGGAAAACATTCAGTACTTC.

This rearrangement joins TRBV7-2 to TRBJ1-1, with TRBD1 matching 8 bases. Germline-derived CDR1 and CDR2 are SGHTA and FQGNSA. The V gene end was trimmed by 4 bases and the J gene end by 0 bases; junction bases not matched to a gene: 7. The CDR3 has 16 amino acids. CDR3 coding DNA: TGTGCCAGCAGCTGGAACAGGGGGATAATGAACACTGAAGCTTTCTTT. It specifies CASSWNRGIMNTEAFF.

The chain links TRBV14 to TRBJ2-1; D not certain. The V gene's germline CDR1 is SGHDN and CDR2 FVKESK. V lost 1 base, J lost 10 bases, and 5 bases lay in between. CDR3 length: 11 amino acids. The CDR3 sequence is CASSQASEQFF. CDR3 nucleotide sequence: TGTGCCAGCAGCCAAGCCTCCGAGCAGTTCTTC.

The chain employs TRBV10-3 and TRBJ2-2, with TRBD1 as a possible D gene (5 bases). The V gene's germline CDR1 is ENHRY and CDR2 SYGVKD. The CDR3 length is 15 residues. V was trimmed by 6 bases and J by 0 bases, leaving 11 bases between them. CDR3 sequence reads: CAIRGHDANTGELFF. The CDR3, as DNA: TGTGCCATCAGAGGACACGACGCGAACACCGGGGAGCTGTTTTTT.